This T cell receptor (beta chain) comes out of a study of glioma-infiltrating T cells after dendritic cell vaccination. This CDR3 is 16 amino acids long. Germline CDR1 and CDR2: SEHNR and FQNEAQ (reference sequence). J lost 0 bases, V lost 5 bases, and 6 bases had no gene match. The time point denotes: after dendritic cell vaccination, including at tumor progression/relapse. Blood PBMC samples: pre-vaccination, two weeks post third vaccination, and at tumor progression. Profiling relied on immunoSEQ multiplex PCR, and the TCRdb table lists in-frame clones only, not all of them. The sample carries 55,000 to 75,000 clones, roughly 80% recorded once.

This receptor was identified in a human donor with glioblastoma. The J gene is TRBJ2-3, the V gene TRBV7-9; 9 bases match TRBD2. The starting material was blood, obtained after dendritic cell vaccination. CDR3 sequence (DNA): TGTGCCAGCAGCCTTTTAGCGGGGGTTAGCACAGATACGCAGTATTTT. Its protein is CASSLLAGVSTDTQYF. Together with reference TRBV7-9 and TRBJ2-3, the CDR3 gives the full variable domain: DTGVSQNPRHKITKRGQNVTFRCDPISEHNRLYWYRQTLGQGPEFLTYFQNEAQLEKSRLLSDRFSAERPKGSFSTLEIQRTEQGDSAMYLCASSLLAGVSTDTQYFGPGTRLTVL.